This TCR beta chain was retrieved from a study of T-cell reconstitution after alpha-beta-depleted transplantation in children. The TCRbeta library was prepared with unique molecular identifiers. TCRdb recomputed calls from the PCR reads with MiXCR, one row per CDR3 protein. The table has almost 500,000 distinct CDR3 sequences, over 9.5% seen once. CDR1 and CDR2 from the germline V gene are SGHRS and YFSETQ. This CDR3 region has 16 residues. Trimming at V came to 4 bases and at J to 8 bases, leaving 12 bases not matched to a gene. Findings of the study overall: Fresh T-cell production supplied most of the T-cell counts and diversity seen one year after transplant. Surviving thymic progenitors and recipient T cells were the source of high TCRbeta diversity at day 60 in some patients. At around two months after transplant, the alpha-beta T cells were reportedly derived from several hundred expanded clones that came from non-depleted graft cells.

In this sample, this clonotype turned up many times. The antigen is unknown. The genes are TRBV5-1 and TRBJ2-1; 10 nucleotides align to TRBD2. This receptor was obtained from a child aged 2 to 10 with inherited bone marrow failure, due to receive a stem cell transplant. Sequenced material: PBMCs, taken before TCRalphabeta/CD19-depleted stem cell transplant. Here the CDR3 DNA reads TGCGCCAGCAGCCCCCGAAGGACTAGCGGTGGGGATGAGCAGTTCTTC. Translating it yields CASSPRRTSGGDEQFF.